The sequence of this T cell receptor beta chain was determined in a study of blood T cell repertoires in COVID-19. Study-wide context: Both acute and convalescent COVID-19 samples were obtained from the United States, Italy and Spain. In each case, the material was cDNA or gDNA derived from T cells, B-cell-depleted T cells, or PBMCs.

The CDR3 consists of 21 residues. CDR1 and CDR2 (germline): MGHRA, YSYEKL. With 4 bases clipped from V and 3 bases from J, the junction kept 26 bases outside the gene matches. TCRdb keeps only in-frame clones here, not all; method: immunoSEQ multiplex PCR. The sample gives some 350,000 clones, 70% to 90% of which show up once; 3% is in the top ten. This sequence was found in a human donor in a cohort sampled during active COVID-19. Sequenced sample: peripheral blood. This sequence joins TRBV4-1 and TRBJ2-7; 8 bases are a match to TRBD2. CDR3 sequence (DNA): TGCGCCAGCAGCCTGACAAGACTTCAGCGGGAGCCCTCTAGAGGAGACTACGAGCAGTACTTC. It translates to CASSLTRLQREPSRGDYEQYF.